This T cell receptor beta chain emerged from a study of identical twins. Every donor was a healthy Caucasian. Study-wide results and limits: Findings came from cross-sectional statistics, without long-term follow-up of donors. Diverse VJ usage suggested most zero-insertion clonotypes were not invariant T cells. Insertions were fewer in abundant cord blood beta clonotypes, whereas memory repertoires showed none of this pattern.

This CDR3 spans 13 amino acids. Per germline, CDR1 DFQATT and CDR2 SNEGSKA (reference sequence). The V and J ends lost 6 bases and 3 bases, in that order; junction bases with no gene match: 3. Concerning this clonotype: The antigen remains undetermined.

TCRdb recomputed calls from the 5' RACE reads with MiXCR, one row per CDR3 protein. The sample lists more than 1.5 million distinct CDR3 sequences, about 31% seen once, with more than 0.25% in the top ten. The genes are TRBV20-1 and TRBJ2-1, with 9 bases matching TRBD1. The TCR sequence derives from a newborn girl in good health. The material sequenced was cord blood. This CDR3 reads CSAHRGHYNEQFF. The DNA of the CDR3 is TGCAGTGCCCACAGGGGGCACTACAATGAGCAGTTCTTC.